The table lists the clone carrying this TCR beta chain with many counts. TCRdb reprocessed the 5' RACE reads via MiXCR and lists one record per CDR3 protein. The data hold 200,000 to 250,000 distinct CDR3 sequences, with around 9.1% observed a single time. The data belong to a study of T-cell memory formation after mild COVID-19. The germline V and J ends were trimmed by 3 bases and 3 bases, with 8 bases remaining between them. Germline V gives CDR1 KGHSH, CDR2 LQKENI. The length of the CDR3 is 14 residues. This chain uses TRBV18 with TRBJ1-4, with D perhaps TRBD1 (5 bases). The sequencing sample was made of PBMCs or a T cell subset sorted from them (not recorded which). The sequence came from a man aged 18 to 29 who had mild COVID-19 (a few samples of this study predate the infection). Cell type and time point are not known. CDR3 residues: CASSPGTANEKLFF. The CDR3 DNA sequence: TGTGCCAGCTCACCGGGGACTGCTAATGAAAAACTGTTTTTT. The variable domain in full, with the rest retrieved from reference TRBV18 and TRBJ1-4, is NAGVMQNPRHLVRRRGQEARLRCSPMKGHSHVYWYRQLPEEGLKFMVYLQKENIIDESGMPKERFSAEFPKEGPSILRIQQVVRGDSAAYFCASSPGTANEKLFFGSGTQLSVL.